This TCR beta chain was sequenced during a study of cytomegalovirus exposure and HLA in healthy donors. The PCR employed 60 Vbeta primers together with 13 Jbeta primers. Original data processing: In a later analysis, some 80 million unique TCR beta chains included roughly 11 million shared by two or more donors. TCRdb keeps only in-frame clones here, not all; method: immunoSEQ multiplex PCR. V and J calls and clone size are as listed in that table; D and trimming were resolved from the DNA. There are 150,000 to 200,000 clones in the sample; around 70% occur only once, and under 5.5% lies in the top ten. In regard to this clone: The junction shows a germline mismatch at one end, possibly a read error.

CDR3 length: 15 amino acids. Germline CDR1 and CDR2: MDHEN and SYDVKM. The clonotype was recovered from a man between 18 and 29 years old in good health and CMV-seropositive. The chain employs TRBV28 and TRBJ1-6; 10 bases are a match to TRBD1. Source material: PBMCs. The CDR3 loop is CASRLEGTGDSPLHF. The CDR3 nucleotides read TGTGCCAGCCGTTTGGAGGGGACAGGGGATTCACCCCTCCACTTT.